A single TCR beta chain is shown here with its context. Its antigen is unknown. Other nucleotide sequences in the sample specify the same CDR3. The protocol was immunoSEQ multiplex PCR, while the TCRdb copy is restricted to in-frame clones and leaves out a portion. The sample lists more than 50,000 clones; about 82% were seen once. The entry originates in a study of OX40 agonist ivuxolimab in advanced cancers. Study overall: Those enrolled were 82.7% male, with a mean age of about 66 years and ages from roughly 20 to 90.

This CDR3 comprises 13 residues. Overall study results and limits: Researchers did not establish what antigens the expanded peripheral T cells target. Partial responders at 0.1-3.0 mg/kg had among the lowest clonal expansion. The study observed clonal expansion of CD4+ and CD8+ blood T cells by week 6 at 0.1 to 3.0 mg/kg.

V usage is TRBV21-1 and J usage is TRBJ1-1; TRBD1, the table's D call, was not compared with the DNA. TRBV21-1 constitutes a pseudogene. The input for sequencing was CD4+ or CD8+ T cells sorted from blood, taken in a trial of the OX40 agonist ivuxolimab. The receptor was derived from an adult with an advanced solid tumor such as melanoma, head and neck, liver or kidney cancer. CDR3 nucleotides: TGTGCCAGCAGCCCTTGGGGCGAAGGTGAAGCTTTCTTT. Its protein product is CASSPWGEGEAFF.